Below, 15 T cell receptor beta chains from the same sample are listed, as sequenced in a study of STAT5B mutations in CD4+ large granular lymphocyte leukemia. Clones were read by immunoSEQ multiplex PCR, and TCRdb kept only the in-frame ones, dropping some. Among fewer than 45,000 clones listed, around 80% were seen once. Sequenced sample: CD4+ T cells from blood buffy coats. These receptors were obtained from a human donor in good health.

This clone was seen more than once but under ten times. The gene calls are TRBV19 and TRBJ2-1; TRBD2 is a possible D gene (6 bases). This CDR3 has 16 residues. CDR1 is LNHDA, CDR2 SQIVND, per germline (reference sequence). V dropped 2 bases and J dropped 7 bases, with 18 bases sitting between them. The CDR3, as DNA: TGTGCCAGTAGTATAAGTGGGGGAGGATTCGGTAATGAGCAGTTCTTC. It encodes CASSISGGGFGNEQFF.

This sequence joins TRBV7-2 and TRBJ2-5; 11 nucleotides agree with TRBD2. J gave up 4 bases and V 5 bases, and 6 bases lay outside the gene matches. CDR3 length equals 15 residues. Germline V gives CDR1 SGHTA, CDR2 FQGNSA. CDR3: CASSNGLAGIETQYF. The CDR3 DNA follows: TGTGCCAGCAGCAACGGACTAGCGGGTATAGAGACCCAGTACTTC.

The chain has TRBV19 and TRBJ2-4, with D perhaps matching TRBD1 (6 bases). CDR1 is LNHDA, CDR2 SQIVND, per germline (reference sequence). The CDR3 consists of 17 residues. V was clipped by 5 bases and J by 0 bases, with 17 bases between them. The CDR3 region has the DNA TGTGCCAGTAGTTCCCTACGAGGACAGCTAGCCAAAAACATTCAGTACTTC. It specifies CASSSLRGQLAKNIQYF.

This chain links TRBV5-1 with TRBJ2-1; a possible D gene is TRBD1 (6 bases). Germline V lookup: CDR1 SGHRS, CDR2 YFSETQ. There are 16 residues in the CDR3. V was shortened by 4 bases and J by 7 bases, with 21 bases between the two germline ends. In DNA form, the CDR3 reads TGCGCCAGCAGCACCGCCGGGACAACCATTTTAAATGAGCAGTTCTTC. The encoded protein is CASSTAGTTILNEQFF.

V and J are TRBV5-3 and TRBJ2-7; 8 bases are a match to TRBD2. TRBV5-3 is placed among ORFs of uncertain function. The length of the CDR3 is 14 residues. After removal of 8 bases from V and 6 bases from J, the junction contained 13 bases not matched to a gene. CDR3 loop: CASPPGAGESEQYF. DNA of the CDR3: TGTGCCAGTCCCCCCGGAGCGGGAGAATCCGAGCAGTACTTC.

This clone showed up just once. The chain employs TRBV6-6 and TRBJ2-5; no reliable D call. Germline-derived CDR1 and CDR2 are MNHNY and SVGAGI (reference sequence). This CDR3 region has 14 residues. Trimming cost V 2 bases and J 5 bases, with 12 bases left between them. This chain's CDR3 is CASSYDRSTETQYF. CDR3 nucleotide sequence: TGTGCCAGCAGTTACGATCGGAGTACGGAGACCCAGTACTTC.

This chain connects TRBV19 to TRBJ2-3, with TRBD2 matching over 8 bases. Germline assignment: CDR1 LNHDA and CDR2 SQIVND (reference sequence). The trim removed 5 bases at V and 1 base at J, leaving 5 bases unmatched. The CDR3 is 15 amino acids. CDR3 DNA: TGTGCCAGTAGTTTCGCGACTAGCGGCACAGATACGCAGTATTTT. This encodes CASSFATSGTDTQYF.

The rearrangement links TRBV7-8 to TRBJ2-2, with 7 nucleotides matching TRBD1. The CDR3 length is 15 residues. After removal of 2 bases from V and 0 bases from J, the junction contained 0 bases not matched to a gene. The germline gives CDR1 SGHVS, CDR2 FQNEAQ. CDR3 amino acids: CASSLQGANTGELFF. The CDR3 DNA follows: TGTGCCAGCAGCTTACAGGGGGCGAACACCGGGGAGCTGTTTTTT.

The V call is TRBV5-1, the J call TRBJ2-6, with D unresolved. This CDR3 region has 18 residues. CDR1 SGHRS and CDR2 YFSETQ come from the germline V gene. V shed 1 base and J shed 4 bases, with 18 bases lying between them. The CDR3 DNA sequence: TGCGCCAGCAGCTTGAACAGCGCTGTCTCTGCGGGGGCCAACGTCCTGACTTTC. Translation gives CASSLNSAVSAGANVLTF.

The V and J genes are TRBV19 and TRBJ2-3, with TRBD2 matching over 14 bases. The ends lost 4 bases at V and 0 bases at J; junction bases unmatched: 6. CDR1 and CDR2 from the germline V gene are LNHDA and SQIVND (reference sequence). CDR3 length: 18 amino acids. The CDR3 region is CASSTRLAGGGSTDTQYF. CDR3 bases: TGTGCCAGTAGTACCCGACTAGCGGGGGGGGGAAGCACAGATACGCAGTATTTT. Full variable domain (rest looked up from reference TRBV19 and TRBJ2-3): DGGITQSPKYLFRKEGQNVTLSCEQNLNHDAMYWYRQDPGQGLRLIYYSQIVNDFQKGDIAEGYSVSREKKESFPLTVTSAQKNPTAFYLCASSTRLAGGGSTDTQYFGPGTRLTVL.

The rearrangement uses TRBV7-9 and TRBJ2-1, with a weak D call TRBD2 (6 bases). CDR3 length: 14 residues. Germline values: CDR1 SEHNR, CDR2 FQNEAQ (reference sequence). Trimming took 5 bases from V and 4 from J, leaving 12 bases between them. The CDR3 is CASSQTSPYNEQFF. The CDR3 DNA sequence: TGTGCCAGCAGCCAAACTAGCCCATACAATGAGCAGTTCTTC.

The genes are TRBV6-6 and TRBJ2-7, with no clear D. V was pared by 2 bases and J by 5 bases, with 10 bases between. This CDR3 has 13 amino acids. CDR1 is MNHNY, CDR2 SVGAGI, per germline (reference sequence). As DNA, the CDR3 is TGTGCCAGCAGTTACGGACCCCCGGACGAGCAGTACTTC. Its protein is CASSYGPPDEQYF.

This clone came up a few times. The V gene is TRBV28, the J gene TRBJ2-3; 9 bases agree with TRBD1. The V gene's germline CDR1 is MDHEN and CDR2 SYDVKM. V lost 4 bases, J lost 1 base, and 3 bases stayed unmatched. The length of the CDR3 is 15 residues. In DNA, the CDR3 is TGTGCCAGCAGTTACGACAGGGGGGGCACAGATACGCAGTATTTT. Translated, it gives CASSYDRGGTDTQYF.

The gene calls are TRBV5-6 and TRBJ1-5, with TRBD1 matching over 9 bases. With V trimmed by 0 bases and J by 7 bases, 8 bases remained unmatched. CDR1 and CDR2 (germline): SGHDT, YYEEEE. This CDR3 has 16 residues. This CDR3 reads CASSLGGTGYGQPQHF. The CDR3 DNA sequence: TGTGCCAGCAGCTTGGGTGGGACAGGGTACGGGCAGCCCCAGCATTTT.

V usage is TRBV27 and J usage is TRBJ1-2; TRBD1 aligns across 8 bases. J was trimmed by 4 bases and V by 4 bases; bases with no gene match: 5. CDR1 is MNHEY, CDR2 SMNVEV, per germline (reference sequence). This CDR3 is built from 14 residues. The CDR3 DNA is TGTGCCAGCAGTTATGGACAGGGAAGCTATGGCTACACCTTC. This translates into CASSYGQGSYGYTF.